One T cell receptor (beta chain) is described in this entry. The antigen is not known. The data originate from a study of PD-L1 blockade in urothelial cancer. As for the study in general: At 3 weeks after treatment start (second dose) and again at 6 weeks, blood was analyzed. Overall study results and limits: TCR clonality was measured in pretreatment peripheral blood. Clonality below the median predicted better survival.

The method was immunoSEQ multiplex PCR; TCRdb's version includes in-frame clones alone and lacks a portion of them. The profile shows 50,000 or so clones, approximately 85% of them singletons. Described time point: peripheral blood 6 weeks after treatment start. All patients handed over anywhere from 1 to 8 samples, pretreatment and on-treatment. After removal of 1 base from V and 11 bases from J, the junction contained 5 bases not matched to a gene. The germline gives CDR1 SGHTA, CDR2 FQGTGA. The CDR3 contains 15 residues. This sequence originates from a middle-aged man with urothelial cancer. The rearrangement uses TRBV7-3 and TRBJ2-3; 14 nucleotides align to TRBD2. Sequencing used PBMCs, obtained around atezolizumab (anti-PD-L1) treatment. CDR3 nucleotide sequence: TGTGCCAGCAGCTTAAGAGGGACTAGCGGGGGTGGGCAGTATTTT. Protein sequence: CASSLRGTSGGGQYF.